The T cell receptor beta chain under discussion was sequenced for a study of cytomegalovirus exposure and HLA in healthy donors. Whole-study findings and limits: Accounts indicate the classifier identified cytomegalovirus status with strong specificity and sensitivity. There were under 200 TCR beta chains listed as cytomegalovirus-associated.

The CDR3 has 12 residues. With V trimmed by 2 bases and J by 6 bases, 1 base remained unmatched. Germline loops: CDR1 GTSNPN, CDR2 SVGIG (reference sequence). The assay was immunoSEQ multiplex PCR, and TCRdb's table has in-frame clones only and misses some. The repertoire holds 65,000 or so clones, with approximately 93% as singletons. Of note for this clone: The antigen is undetermined.

Donors were drawn from the 120-subject validation cohort, separate from the approximately 620-subject first cohort. The origin of this receptor is a man aged 18-30 years in good health and CMV-seropositive. The chain couples TRBV30 to TRBJ2-7; TRBD1 agrees at 10 bases. The specimen sequenced was PBMCs. This CDR3 is CAWSRQGAEQYF. The CDR3 DNA follows: TGTGCCTGGAGTAGACAGGGGGCCGAGCAGTACTTC.